A single sample gave rise to the 3 T cell receptor beta chains below, sequenced in a study of T cell changes during pregnancy in multiple sclerosis. Method: immunoSEQ multiplex PCR; TCRdb's copy keeps in-frame clones and lacks some. The sample lists tens of thousands of clones; 90% to 95% were seen once. The sequences come from CD4+ T cells from peripheral blood mononuclear cells, collected in the third trimester of pregnancy. These TCRs come from a female donor in good health, enrolled as a control in a pregnancy study.

This clone was seen a few times. This chain uses TRBV25-1 with TRBJ1-1; TRBD1 might be the D (5 bases). The CDR3 has 12 residues. The V end was cut by 4 bases, the J end by 7 bases, with 10 bases between. Germline values: CDR1 MGHDK, CDR2 SYGVNS. The CDR3 sequence: CASSVTAGEAFF. CDR3 DNA: TGTGCCAGCAGTGTGACAGCCGGTGAAGCTTTCTTT. Drawing the rest from reference TRBV25-1 and TRBJ1-1, the complete variable domain is EADIYQTPRYLVIGTGKKITLECSQTMGHDKMYWYQQDPGMELHLIHYSYGVNSTEKGDLSSESTVSRIRTEHFPLTLESARPSHTSQYLCASSVTAGEAFFGQGTRLTVV.

The gene calls are TRBV6-5 and TRBJ2-3; possible D gene TRBD1, 5 bases. With 2 bases removed from V and 4 bases from J, the gap between germline ends came to 16 bases. CDR3 length: 16 residues. CDR1 and CDR2 from the germline V gene are MNHEY and SVGAGI. This CDR3 reads CASSYVKGQGSDTQYF. Here the CDR3 DNA reads TGTGCCAGCAGTTACGTAAAGGGCCAGGGATCAGATACGCAGTATTTT.

The chain's CDR3 is CASSLRSRQGGPTDTQYF. The CDR3 DNA follows: TGTGCCAGCAGCTTAAGGTCTAGGCAGGGGGGTCCCACAGATACGCAGTATTTT. The chain has TRBV7-3 and TRBJ2-3, with a weak D call TRBD1 (7 bases). Trimming took off 1 base at V and 2 bases at J, with 19 bases between the two ends. Germline V gene data show CDR1 as SGHTA and CDR2 as FQGTGA. This CDR3 spans 18 amino acids.